Shown below are 17 T cell receptor beta chains from a single sample sequenced in a study of tumor-infiltrating lymphocytes in primary liver carcinoma. A constant-region primer primed TCR beta cDNA synthesis from about 0.45 ug of total RNA. Sequencing libraries for TCR beta derived from three nested multiplex PCR rounds that used slightly modified ARM-PCR. The first two PCR rounds used TRBV1-TRBV30 forward primers with a C-beta reverse primer, around 10 cycles each. One entry per CDR3 protein results from TCRdb running MiXCR on the multiplex PCR reads. This table holds some 320,000 distinct CDR3 sequences, 55% to 65% found once. In addition to blood RNA drawn from unsorted whole blood, germline DNA was extracted. The sequencing input was peripheral blood. These receptors were collected from a middle-aged man with primary liver carcinoma and hepatitis B virus infection.

The J gene is TRBJ1-5, the V gene TRBV11-2; 9 nucleotides agree with TRBD1. Per germline, CDR1 SGHAT and CDR2 FQNNGV. V lost 5 bases and J lost 3; bases outside the gene matches: 5. This CDR3 comprises 15 residues. CDR3 amino acids: CASSQGQGPNQPQHF. Written as DNA, the CDR3 is TGTGCCAGCAGCCAGGGACAGGGTCCCAATCAGCCCCAGCATTTT.

This clonotype came up once. The V gene is TRBV4-2, the J gene TRBJ2-3; TRBD1 agrees at 10 bases. With V trimmed by 3 bases and J by 2 bases, 8 bases remained unmatched. CDR3 size: 17 residues. Germline V lookup: CDR1 LGHNA, CDR2 YNFKEQ. The CDR3 region is CASSQGLDRGDTDTQYF. The DNA for the CDR3 is TGTGCCAGCAGCCAGGGGCTGGACAGGGGGGACACAGATACGCAGTATTTT.

V gene TRBV6-2 or TRBV6-3 combines with J gene TRBJ2-3; 9 nucleotides agree with TRBD2. Trimming took 5 bases from V and 2 from J; bases not matched to a gene: 8. In germline, CDR1 is MNHEY, CDR2 SVGEGT. The length of the CDR3 is 16 residues. The CDR3 here is CASSPPTSGFTDTQYF. Here the CDR3 DNA reads TGTGCCAGCAGTCCTCCGACTAGCGGATTCACAGATACGCAGTATTTT.

As concerns this clonotype: A read error may account for a junction end that differs from germline. V usage is TRBV4-1 and J usage is TRBJ2-5, with TRBD2 matching 9 bases. The CDR3 length is 18 residues. Germline assignment: CDR1 MGHRA and CDR2 YSYEKL. Written as DNA, the CDR3 is TGCGTCAGCAGCCAAGAGGGAAGTCCAGCGGGAGGCGCAGAGACCCAGTACTTC. This gives the protein CVSSQEGSPAGGAETQYF.

V gene TRBV6-1 combines with J gene TRBJ2-3, with 9 bases that match TRBD2. Trimming took 4 bases from V and 8 from J; bases not matched to a gene: 7. Germline V lookup: CDR1 MNHNS, CDR2 SASEGT. The length of the CDR3 is 14 residues. The CDR3 nucleotides are TGTGCCAGCAGTGTGGTAGCGGGAGAAGGTACGCAGTATTTT. This gives the protein CASSVVAGEGTQYF.

Comments on this clonotype: This may come from a read error, since a much larger clone is one base off. The V call is TRBV29-1, the J call TRBJ2-5; TRBD2 matches 8 bases. V lost 7 bases and J lost 0; bases outside the gene matches: 7. The V gene's germline CDR1 is SQVTM and CDR2 ANQGSEA. This CDR3 is 14 amino acids long. As DNA, the CDR3 is TGCAGCGCTGACCGACTAGCGCACCAAGAGACCCAGTACTTC. Translated, it gives CSADRLAHQETQYF.

As to this clonotype: A read error may be the cause here, since a much bigger clone is one base away. The J gene is TRBJ2-7, the V gene TRBV4-3; TRBD2 matches at 8 bases. CDR1 is LGHNA, CDR2 YSLEER, per germline. The CDR3 is 15 residues long. Trimming cost V 0 bases and J 6 bases; bases outside gene matches: 7. The CDR3 spells CASSQEDSGRCEQYF. The CDR3 region has the DNA TGCGCCAGCAGCCAAGAGGACAGCGGGAGATGCGAGCAGTACTTC.

For this clonotype: A much larger clone differs by one base, so this may be a read error. The chain carries TRBV28 and TRBJ1-4; the match to TRBD1 covers 8 bases. There are 15 residues in the CDR3. V lost 5 bases and J lost 8; bases outside the gene matches: 10. Looked up from germline, CDR1 is MDHEN and CDR2 is SYDVKM. The CDR3 DNA reads as TGTGCCAGCAGTCCAACGGGCAGGGGGCAAGAAAAACTGTTTTTT. Translating gives CASSPTGRGQEKLFF.

As concerns this clonotype: A much larger clonotype is one base distant, so this may be a read error. The rearrangement joins TRBV6-5 to TRBJ1-5; D is unresolved. From germline, CDR1 is MNHEY and CDR2 SVGAGI. The V end lost 6 bases, the J end lost 2 bases, and 11 bases lay between the germline ends. This CDR3 region has 14 residues. Here the CDR3 reads CASSRANGNQPQHF. Here the CDR3 DNA reads TGTGCCAGCAGCCGGGCGAATGGCAATCAGCCCCAGCATTTT.

This clonotype was seen many times. V and J are TRBV5-6 and TRBJ2-1; D not certain. V lost 1 base and J 7 bases, leaving 9 bases between the germline ends. Germline values: CDR1 SGHDT, CDR2 YYEEEE. The CDR3 has 13 amino acids. The CDR3 nucleotides read TGTGCCAGCAGCTTGTCGGTTAGGAATGAGCAGTTCTTC. Amino acids: CASSLSVRNEQFF.

This chain connects TRBV11-2 to TRBJ2-5, with D possibly being TRBD1 (6 bases). The ends were cut back, 2 bases at V and 1 base at J, with 20 bases in the middle. Per germline, CDR1 SGHAT and CDR2 FQNNGV. There are 18 residues in the CDR3. CDR3: CASSLNIGDRRAQETQYF. CDR3 sequence (DNA): TGTGCCAGCAGCTTAAACATCGGCGACAGGCGAGCCCAAGAGACCCAGTACTTC.

In regard to this clonotype: A much larger clone differs from this one at a single base, so this may be a read error. This rearrangement joins TRBV6-5 to TRBJ2-3; 8 nucleotides line up with TRBD2. Germline V gene data show CDR1 as MNHEY and CDR2 as SVGAGI. The CDR3 totals 17 residues. CDR3 coding DNA: TGTACCAGCACGCGTAGCGGGATTCCAACCCCACGGGATACGCAGTATTTT. This codes for CTSTRSGIPTPRDTQYF.

Remarks on this clonotype: One end of the junction does not line up with germline, which may come from a read error. The chain links TRBV4-3 to TRBJ1-6, with D maybe TRBD1 (6 bases). Germline CDR1 reads LGHNA; CDR2 reads YSLEER. The CDR3 is 16 amino acids. In DNA form, the CDR3 reads TGCGCCGGCAGCCAAGATTTATCAGGGGTCAATCCACCCCTCCACTTT. Protein: CAGSQDLSGVNPPLHF.

This clonotype was observed a handful of times. The chain couples TRBV6-4 to TRBJ2-1, with 12 bases lining up with TRBD2. The CDR3 length is 16 residues. From germline, CDR1 is MRHNA and CDR2 SNTAGT. Losses at the gene ends were 5 bases for V and 6 bases for J; bases not matched to a gene: 8. CDR3 DNA: TGTGCCAGCAGTCCTTCCGCTAGCGGGGGGGGCAATGAGCAGTTCTTC. Amino acid sequence: CASSPSASGGGNEQFF.

Remarks on this clonotype: This likely comes from a read error, as the CDR3 has no conserved phenylalanine or tryptophan at its end. The chain joins TRBV29-1 to TRBJ2-1; the match to TRBD2 covers 10 bases. Germline assignment: CDR1 SQVTM and CDR2 ANQGSEA. V lost 7 bases and J lost 3; bases outside the gene matches: 6. This CDR3 is 14 amino acids long. The CDR3 spells CSAQGLALYNEQFL. Written as DNA, the CDR3 is TGCAGCGCCCAGGGACTAGCGCTCTACAATGAGCAGTTCTTA.

This clonotype has just one count. At one of its ends the junction is not consistent with the germline gene, which may arise from a read error. The chain is built from TRBV6-2 or TRBV6-3 and TRBJ2-5, with D hard to call. The germline gives CDR1 MNHEY, CDR2 SVGEGT. The CDR3 covers 11 residues. The CDR3: CASRLQETQYF. CDR3 DNA sequence: TGTGCCAGCAGGCTACAAGAGACCCAGTACTTT.

This clonotype was detected a few times. One junction end does not reproduce the germline sequence, and a read error may be involved. CDR3 protein: CAGSQAPGENEKLFF. The CDR3 DNA reads TGTGCCGGCAGCCAAGCACCGGGGGAGAATGAAAAACTGTTTTTT. The chain carries TRBV4-2 and TRBJ1-4, with D possibly TRBD1 on 5 matching bases. Per the germline V gene, CDR1 is LGHNA and CDR2 is YNFKEQ. The CDR3 loop spans 15 amino acids.